This entry concerns a single T cell receptor beta chain. Germline-derived CDR1 and CDR2 are LNHDA and SQIVND (reference sequence). V gave up 3 bases and J gave up 7 bases, with 9 bases separating them. The CDR3 totals 12 residues. Only in-frame clones appear in the TCRdb table, and some are missing; sequencing was by immunoSEQ multiplex PCR. This sample has around 65,000 clones; 90% occur once, and the top ten carry over 9.5%. Autoimmune disease history or systemic immunosuppression was exclusionary. At cycle 4 day 1, cycle 7 day 1, and baseline, blood was sampled. These data belong to a study of OX40 agonist ivuxolimab in advanced cancers. Study-wide context: Recorded diagnoses for dose-escalation patients were hepatocellular carcinoma, melanoma, renal cell or head and neck cancer.

Sequences were derived from CD4+ or CD8+ T cells sorted from blood, sampled in a trial of the OX40 agonist ivuxolimab. The sequence derives from an adult with an advanced solid tumor such as melanoma, head and neck, liver or kidney cancer. The chain links TRBV19 to TRBJ1-1; D gene uncertain. In DNA form, the CDR3 reads TGTGCCAGTAGTATTGCCGGGGTTGAAGCTTTCTTT. It translates to CASSIAGVEAFF.